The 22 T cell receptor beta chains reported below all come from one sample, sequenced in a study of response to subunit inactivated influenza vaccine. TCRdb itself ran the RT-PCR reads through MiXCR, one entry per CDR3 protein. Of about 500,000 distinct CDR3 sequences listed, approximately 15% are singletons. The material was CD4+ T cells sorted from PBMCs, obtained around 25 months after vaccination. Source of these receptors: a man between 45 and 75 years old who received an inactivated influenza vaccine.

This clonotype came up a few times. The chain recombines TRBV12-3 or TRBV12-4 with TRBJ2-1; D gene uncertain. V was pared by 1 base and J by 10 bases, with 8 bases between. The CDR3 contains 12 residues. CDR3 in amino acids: CASSLVSTEQFF. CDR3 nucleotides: TGTGCCAGCAGTTTAGTTTCAACCGAGCAGTTCTTC.

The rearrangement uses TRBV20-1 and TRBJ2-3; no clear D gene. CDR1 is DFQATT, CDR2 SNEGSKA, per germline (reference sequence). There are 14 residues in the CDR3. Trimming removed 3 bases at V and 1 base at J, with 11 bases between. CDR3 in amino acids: CSARRGIGTDTQYF. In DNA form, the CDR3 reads TGCAGTGCTAGGCGTGGGATCGGCACAGATACGCAGTATTTT.

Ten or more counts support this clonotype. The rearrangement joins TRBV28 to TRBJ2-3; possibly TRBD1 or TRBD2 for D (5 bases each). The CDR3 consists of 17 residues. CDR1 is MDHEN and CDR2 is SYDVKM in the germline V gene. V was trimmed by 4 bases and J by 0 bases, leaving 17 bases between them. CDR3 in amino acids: CASSSPTGAASTDTQYF. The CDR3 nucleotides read TGTGCCAGCAGTTCCCCTACAGGAGCGGCTAGCACAGATACGCAGTATTTT.

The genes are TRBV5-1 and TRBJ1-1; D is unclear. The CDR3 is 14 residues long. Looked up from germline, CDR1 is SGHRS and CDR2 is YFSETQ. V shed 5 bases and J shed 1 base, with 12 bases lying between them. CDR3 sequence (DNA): TGCGCCAGCAGTGTGATCCCAGAGAACACTGAAGCTTTCTTT. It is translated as CASSVIPENTEAFF. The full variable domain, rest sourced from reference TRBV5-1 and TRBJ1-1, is KAGVTQTPRYLIKTRGQQVTLSCSPISGHRSVSWYQQTPGQGLQFLFEYFSETQRNKGNFPGRFSGRQFSNSRSEMNVSTLELGDSALYLCASSVIPENTEAFFGQGTRLTVV.

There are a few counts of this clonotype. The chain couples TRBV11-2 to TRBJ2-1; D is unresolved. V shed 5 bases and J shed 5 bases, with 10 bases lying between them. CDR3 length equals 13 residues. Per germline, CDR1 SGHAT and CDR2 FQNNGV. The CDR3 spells CASSPRLDNEQFF. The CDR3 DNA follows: TGTGCCAGCAGCCCCAGGCTAGACAATGAGCAGTTCTTC.

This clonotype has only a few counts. CDR3 in amino acids: CSAVYNEQFF. The DNA of the CDR3 is TGCAGTGCTGTCTACAATGAGCAGTTCTTC. This chain connects TRBV20-1 to TRBJ2-1; D is uncertain. Germline V gives CDR1 DFQATT, CDR2 SNEGSKA (reference sequence). V was clipped by 5 bases and J by 3 bases, with 2 bases between them. CDR3 length: 10 amino acids.

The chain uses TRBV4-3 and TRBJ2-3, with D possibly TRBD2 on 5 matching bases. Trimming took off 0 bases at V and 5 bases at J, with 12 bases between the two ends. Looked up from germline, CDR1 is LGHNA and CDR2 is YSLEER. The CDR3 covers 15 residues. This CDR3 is CASSQDWELVDTQYF. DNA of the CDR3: TGCGCCAGCAGCCAAGATTGGGAGCTAGTAGATACGCAGTATTTT.

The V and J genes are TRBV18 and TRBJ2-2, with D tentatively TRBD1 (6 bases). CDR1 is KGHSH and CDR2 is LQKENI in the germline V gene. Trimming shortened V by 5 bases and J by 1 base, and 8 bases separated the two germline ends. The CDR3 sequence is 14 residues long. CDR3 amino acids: CASSNRVNTGELFF. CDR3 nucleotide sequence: TGTGCCAGCTCAAACAGGGTGAACACCGGGGAGCTGTTTTTT.

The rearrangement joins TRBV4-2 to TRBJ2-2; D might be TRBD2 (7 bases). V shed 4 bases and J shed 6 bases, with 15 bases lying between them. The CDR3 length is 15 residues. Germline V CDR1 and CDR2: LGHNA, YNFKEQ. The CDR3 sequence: CASSPSRGGAGELFF. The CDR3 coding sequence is TGTGCCAGCAGCCCCTCCCGAGGGGGGGCCGGGGAGCTGTTTTTT.

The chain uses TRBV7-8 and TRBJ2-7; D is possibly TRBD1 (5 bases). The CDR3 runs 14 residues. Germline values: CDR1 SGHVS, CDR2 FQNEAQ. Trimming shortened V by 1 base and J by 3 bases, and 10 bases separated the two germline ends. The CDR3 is CASSLVQGGYEQYF. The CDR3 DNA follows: TGTGCCAGCAGCTTAGTGCAGGGTGGCTACGAGCAGTACTTC.

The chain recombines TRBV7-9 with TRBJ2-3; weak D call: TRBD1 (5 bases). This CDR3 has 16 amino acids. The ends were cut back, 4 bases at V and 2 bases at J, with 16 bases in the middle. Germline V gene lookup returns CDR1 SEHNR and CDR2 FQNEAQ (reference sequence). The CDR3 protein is CASSSVGRRITDTQYF. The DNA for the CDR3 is TGTGCCAGCAGCTCTGTGGGGCGGAGAATCACAGATACGCAGTATTTT.

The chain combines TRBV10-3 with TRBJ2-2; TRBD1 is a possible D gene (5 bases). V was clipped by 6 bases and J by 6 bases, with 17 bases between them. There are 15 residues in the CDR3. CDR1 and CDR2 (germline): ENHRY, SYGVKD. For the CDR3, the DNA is TGTGCCATCAGGGGGCCGACGGCCCGATCCGGGGAGCTGTTTTTT. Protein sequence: CAIRGPTARSGELFF.

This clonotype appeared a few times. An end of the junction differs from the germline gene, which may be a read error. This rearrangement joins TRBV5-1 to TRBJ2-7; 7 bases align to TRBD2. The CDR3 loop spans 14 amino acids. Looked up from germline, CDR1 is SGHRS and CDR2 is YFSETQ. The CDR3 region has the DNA TGCGCCAGCAGCCTGGGAGGGTTCTCCGACGAGCAGTACTTC. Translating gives CASSLGGFSDEQYF.

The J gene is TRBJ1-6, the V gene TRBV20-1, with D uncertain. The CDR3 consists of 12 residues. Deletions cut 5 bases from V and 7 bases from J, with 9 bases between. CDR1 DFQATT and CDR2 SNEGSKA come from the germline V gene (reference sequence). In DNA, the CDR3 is TGCAGTGCTTCCTCTAGGAATTCACCCCTCCACTTT. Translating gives CSASSRNSPLHF.

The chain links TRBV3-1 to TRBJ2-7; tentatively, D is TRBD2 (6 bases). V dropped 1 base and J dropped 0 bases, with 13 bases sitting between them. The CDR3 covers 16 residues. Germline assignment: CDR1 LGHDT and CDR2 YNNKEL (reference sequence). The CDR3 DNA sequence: TGTGCCAGCAGCCAAGGGCTTGGAGGGTTCTCCTACGAGCAGTACTTC. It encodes CASSQGLGGFSYEQYF.

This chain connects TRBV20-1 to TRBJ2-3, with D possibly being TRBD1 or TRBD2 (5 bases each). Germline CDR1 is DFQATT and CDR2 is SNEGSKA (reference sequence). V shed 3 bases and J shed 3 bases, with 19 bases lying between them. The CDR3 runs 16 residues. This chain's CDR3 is CSARSASSGRTDTQYF. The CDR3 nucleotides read TGCAGTGCTAGGTCGGCCTCCTCGGGGCGAACAGATACGCAGTATTTT.

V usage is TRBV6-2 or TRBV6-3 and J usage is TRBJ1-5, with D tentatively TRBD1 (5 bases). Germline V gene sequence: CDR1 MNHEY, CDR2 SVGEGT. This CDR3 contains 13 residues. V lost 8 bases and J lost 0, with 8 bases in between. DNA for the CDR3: TGTGCCAGCCAGACAGATAGCAATCAGCCCCAGCATTTT. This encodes CASQTDSNQPQHF.

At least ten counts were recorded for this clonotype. The CDR3 reads CSAETGADTQYF. CDR3 sequence (DNA): TGCAGTGCCGAAACAGGGGCCGATACGCAGTATTTT. The rearrangement uses TRBV20-1 and TRBJ2-3; 7 nucleotides line up with TRBD1. The V segment lost 6 bases and the J segment 6 bases; nucleotides outside the gene matches: 6. CDR3 length equals 12 residues. The germline gives CDR1 DFQATT, CDR2 SNEGSKA (reference sequence).

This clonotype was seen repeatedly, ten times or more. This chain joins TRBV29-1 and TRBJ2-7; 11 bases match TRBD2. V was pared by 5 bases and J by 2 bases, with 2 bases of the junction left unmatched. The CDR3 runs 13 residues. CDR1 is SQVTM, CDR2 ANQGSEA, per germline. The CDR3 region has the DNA TGCAGCGTTACGGGACTAGCGGCCTACGAGCAGTACTTC. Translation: CSVTGLAAYEQYF.

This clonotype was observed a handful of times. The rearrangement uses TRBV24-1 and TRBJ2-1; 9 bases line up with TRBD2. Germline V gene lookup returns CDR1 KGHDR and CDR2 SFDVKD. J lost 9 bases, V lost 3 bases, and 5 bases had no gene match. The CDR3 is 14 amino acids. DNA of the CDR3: TGTGCCACCAGTGATCCGGGACTAGCAAGTGAGCAGTTCTTC. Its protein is CATSDPGLASEQFF.

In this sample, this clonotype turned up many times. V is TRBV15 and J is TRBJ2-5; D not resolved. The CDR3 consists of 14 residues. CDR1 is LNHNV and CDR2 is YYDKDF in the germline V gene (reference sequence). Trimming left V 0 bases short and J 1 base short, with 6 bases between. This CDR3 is CATSRDRVQETQYF. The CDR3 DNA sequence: TGTGCCACCAGCAGAGATCGGGTCCAAGAGACCCAGTACTTC.

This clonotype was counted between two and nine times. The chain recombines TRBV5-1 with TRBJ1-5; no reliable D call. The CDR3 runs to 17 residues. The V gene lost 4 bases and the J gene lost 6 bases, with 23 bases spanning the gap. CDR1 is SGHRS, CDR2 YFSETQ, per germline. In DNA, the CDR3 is TGCGCCAGCAGCGATTATGGGTCGCGGAATGTAGCTCAGCCCCAGCATTTT. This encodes CASSDYGSRNVAQPQHF.